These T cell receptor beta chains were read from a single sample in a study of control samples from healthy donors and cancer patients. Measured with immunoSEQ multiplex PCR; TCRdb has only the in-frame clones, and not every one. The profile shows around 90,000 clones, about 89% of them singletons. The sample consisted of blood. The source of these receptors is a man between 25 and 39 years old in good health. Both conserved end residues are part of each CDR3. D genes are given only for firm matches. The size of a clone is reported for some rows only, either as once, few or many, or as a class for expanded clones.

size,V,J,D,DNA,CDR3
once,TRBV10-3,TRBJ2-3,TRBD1,TGTGCCATCAGTGGACCGACCCGGGACAGAGTCACAGATACGCAGTATTTT,CAISGPTRDRVTDTQYF
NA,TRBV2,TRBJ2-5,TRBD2,TGTGCCAAAGGCCTCGGGGGGGCTGGAGAGACCCAGTACTTC,CAKGLGGAGETQYF
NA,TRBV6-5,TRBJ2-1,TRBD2,TGTGCCAGTATGCCTTATAGCGGGACTTACAATGAGCAGTTCTTC,CASMPYSGTYNEQFF
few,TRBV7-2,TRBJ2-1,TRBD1,TGTGCCAGCAGCGCGACAGGGAATGAGCAGTTCTTC,CASSATGNEQFF
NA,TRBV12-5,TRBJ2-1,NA,TGTGCTAGTGGTTTGGATATAGGGGGGGCAGCTGAGCAGTTCTTC,CASGLDIGGAAEQFF
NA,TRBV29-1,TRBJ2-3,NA,TGCAGCGTTGAATTCCGGTCATGGGGTACAGATACGCAGTATTTT,CSVEFRSWGTDTQYF
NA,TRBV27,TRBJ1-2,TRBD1,TGTGCCAGCCGTCCGGCCCGGACAGGGGACTATGGCTACACCTTC,CASRPARTGDYGYTF
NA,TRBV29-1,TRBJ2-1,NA,TGCAGCGTTGTACTGGGACATGAGCAGTTCTTC,CSVVLGHEQFF
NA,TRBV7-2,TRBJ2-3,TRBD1,TGTGCCAGCAGGCTTAGGGGGCAGGGCGGCACAGATACGCAGTATTTT,CASRLRGQGGTDTQYF
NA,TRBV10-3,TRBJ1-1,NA,TGTGCCATCAGGGAAGGACTGAACACTGAAGCTTTCTTT,CAIREGLNTEAFF
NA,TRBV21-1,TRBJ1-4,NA,TGTGCCAGCAGCCCCCGCAGAGTCCCCTCTAATGAAAAACTGTTTTTT,CASSPRRVPSNEKLFF
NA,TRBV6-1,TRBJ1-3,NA,TGTGCCAGCAGTGAGGTGGGCCCCTCTGGAAACACCATATATTTT,CASSEVGPSGNTIYF
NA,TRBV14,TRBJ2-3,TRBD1,TGTGCCAGCAGCCAAGCGGAGGACAGGGGTGGGAATACGCAGTATTTT,CASSQAEDRGGNTQYF
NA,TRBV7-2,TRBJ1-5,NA,TGTGCCAGCAGCTTAGTGGGGAATAGCAATCAGCCCCAGCATTTT,CASSLVGNSNQPQHF
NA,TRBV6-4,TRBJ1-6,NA,TGTGCCAGCAGTGAAGCGGCACATTCACCCCTCCACTTT,CASSEAAHSPLHF
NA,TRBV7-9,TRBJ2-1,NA,TGTGCCAGCAGTTTGGCCGAGGACTTAAATAATGAGCAGTTCTTC,CASSLAEDLNNEQFF
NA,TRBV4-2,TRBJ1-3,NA,TGTGCCAGCAGCAAAGAGGGGGGAGGACAGGGAAACACCATATATTTT,CASSKEGGGQGNTIYF
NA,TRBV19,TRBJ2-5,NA,TGTGCCAGTAGTATAGGGGGTAGCGGAGGCGGAGAGACCCAGTACTTC,CASSIGGSGGGETQYF
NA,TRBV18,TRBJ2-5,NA,TGTGCCAGCTCACCGTTACAGGAAGAGACCCAGTACTTC,CASSPLQEETQYF
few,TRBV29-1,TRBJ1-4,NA,TGCAGCGTATGGTTTAATGAAAAACTGTTTTTT,CSVWFNEKLFF
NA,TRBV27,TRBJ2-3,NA,TGTGCCAGCAGTTTGCGTCTACCTAGGCCCGGCACAGATACGCAGTATTTT,CASSLRLPRPGTDTQYF
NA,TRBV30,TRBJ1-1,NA,TGTGCCTGGAGGCAGGGCCCGGGGAGGACTGAAGCTTTCTTT,CAWRQGPGRTEAFF
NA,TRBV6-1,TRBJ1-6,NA,TGTGCCAGCAGTGAATTCGGGAAGGGATCACCCCTCCACTTT,CASSEFGKGSPLHF
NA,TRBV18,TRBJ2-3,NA,TGTGCCAGCTCACCACGGTCAGGGGCAACAGATACGCAGTATTTT,CASSPRSGATDTQYF
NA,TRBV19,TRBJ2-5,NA,TGTGCCAGTAGTCCCACCGGGGGCAGGGAGACCCAGTACTTC,CASSPTGGRETQYF
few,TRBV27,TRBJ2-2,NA,TGTGCCAGCAGTTTCCTCACCGGGGAGCTGTTTTTT,CASSFLTGELFF
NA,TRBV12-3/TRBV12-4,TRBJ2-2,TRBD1,TGTGCCATTGCAGGGGGCACCGGGGAGCTGTTTTTT,CAIAGGTGELFF
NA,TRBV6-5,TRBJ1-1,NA,TGTGCCAGCAGTTACGCCCGAGGGGATAGAGCTTTCTTT,CASSYARGDRAFF
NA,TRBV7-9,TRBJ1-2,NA,TGTGCCAGCAGCCGAACCGAGACAGGAACTAACTATGGCTACACCTTC,CASSRTETGTNYGYTF
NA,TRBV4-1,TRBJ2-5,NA,TGCGCCAGCAGCCCCTCTCGGACCAACGCTGGAAAGACCCAGTACTTC,CASSPSRTNAGKTQYF
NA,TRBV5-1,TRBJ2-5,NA,TGCGCCAGCAGCATGGGTCTTAAAGAGACCCAGTACTTC,CASSMGLKETQYF
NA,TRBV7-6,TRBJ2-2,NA,TGTGCCAGCAGCTTAGAGGGTGGGGCGAACACCGGGGAGCTGTTTTTT,CASSLEGGANTGELFF
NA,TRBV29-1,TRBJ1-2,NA,TGCAGCGTTGAAGAAGGCCGGGCCCTAGTCTACACCTTC,CSVEEGRALVYTF
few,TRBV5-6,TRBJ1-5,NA,TGTGCCAGCAGCTCATTTATGACAGCAAAGGGCCAGCCCCAGCATTTT,CASSSFMTAKGQPQHF
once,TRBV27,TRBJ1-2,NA,TGTGCCAGCAGTTTTGATGGCTTCTATGGCTACACCTTC,CASSFDGFYGYTF
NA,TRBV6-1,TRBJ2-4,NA,TGTGCCAGCAGTGAAGCGGCCAGCACCCTAGCCAAAAACATTCAGTACTTC,CASSEAASTLAKNIQYF
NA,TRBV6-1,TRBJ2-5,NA,TGTGCCAGCAGTCAAGCCGGGACACCACAAGAGACCCAGTACTTC,CASSQAGTPQETQYF
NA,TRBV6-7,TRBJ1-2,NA,TGTGCCAGCAGCCTACCGGCAGTTCGTGATGGCTACACCTTC,CASSLPAVRDGYTF
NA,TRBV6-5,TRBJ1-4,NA,TGTGCCAGCAGTTATAGGGACACCGCTCCTGAAAAACTGTTTTTT,CASSYRDTAPEKLFF
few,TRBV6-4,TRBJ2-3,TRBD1,TGTGCCAGCAGTGACGGGACAGGGAGCACAGATACGCAGTATTTT,CASSDGTGSTDTQYF
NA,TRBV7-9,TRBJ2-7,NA,TGTGCCAGCAGCTTAGATAGTTCAGGGGAGCAGTACTTC,CASSLDSSGEQYF
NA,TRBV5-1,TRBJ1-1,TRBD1,TGCGCCAGCAGCCCGGACAGGGCGCGCACTGAAGCTTTCTTT,CASSPDRARTEAFF
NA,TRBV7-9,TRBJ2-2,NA,TGTGCCAGCAGCCCGTCCCCAGGGGCAGGAAGGGAGGCCGGGGAGCTGTTTTTT,CASSPSPGAGREAGELFF
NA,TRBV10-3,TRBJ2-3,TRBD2,TGTGCCATCAGTGAAGGTAGCGGGGGTGGAGATACGCAGTATTTT,CAISEGSGGGDTQYF
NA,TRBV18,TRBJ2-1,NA,TGTGCCAGCTCACAATCGACAGTGATCTACAATGAGCAGTTCTTC,CASSQSTVIYNEQFF
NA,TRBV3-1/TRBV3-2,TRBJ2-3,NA,TGTGCCAGCAGCCTCCTACGACTAGGAAGAGGATCAAGCACAGATACGCAGTATTTT,CASSLLRLGRGSSTDTQYF
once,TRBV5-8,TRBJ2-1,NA,TGTGCCAGCAGCTTGGCCGACGGCAATGAGCAGTTCTTC,CASSLADGNEQFF